This T cell receptor beta chain was observed in a study of metastatic and nonmetastatic thyroid tumors. Sample share makes this clone medium-sized. The CDR3 runs to 15 residues. Germline-derived CDR1 and CDR2 are SGHKS and YYEKEE (reference sequence). The V gene lost 4 bases and the J gene lost 2 bases, with 13 bases spanning the gap. TCRdb recomputed clones from the PCR reads via MiXCR. The table lists roughly 22,000 clones, about 40% of them singletons. There were no patients who had received any treatment before thyroid surgery. The sequence came from a male donor with papillary thyroid cancer or a benign thyroid nodule (not recorded which). Some clones in this sample may be carry-over from other donors' samples. Material for sequencing was blood. V and J are TRBV5-5 and TRBJ1-5; possible D gene TRBD1, 5 bases. The CDR3 DNA is TGTGCCAGCAGCAAGGGGACCCAAGGCAATCAGCCCCAGCATTTT. Its protein is CASSKGTQGNQPQHF. The whole variable domain, remainder taken from reference TRBV5-5 and TRBJ1-5, is DAGVTQSPTHLIKTRGQQVTLRCSPISGHKSVSWYQQVLGQGPQFIFQYYEKEERGRGNFPDRFSARQFPNYSSELNVNALLLGDSALYLCASSKGTQGNQPQHFGDGTRLSIL.